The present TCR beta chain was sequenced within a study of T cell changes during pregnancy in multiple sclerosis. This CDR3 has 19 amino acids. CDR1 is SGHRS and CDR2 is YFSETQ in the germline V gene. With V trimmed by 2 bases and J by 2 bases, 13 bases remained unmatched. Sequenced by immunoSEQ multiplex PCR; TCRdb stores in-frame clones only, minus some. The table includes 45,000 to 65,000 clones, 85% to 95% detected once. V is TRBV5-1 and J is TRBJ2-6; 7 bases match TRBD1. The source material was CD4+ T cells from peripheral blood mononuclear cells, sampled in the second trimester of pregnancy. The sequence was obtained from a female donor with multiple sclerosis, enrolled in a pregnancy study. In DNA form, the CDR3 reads TGCGCCAGCAGCTTTATGACAGGGCTGGCTTTAACTGGGGCCAACGTCCTGACTTTC. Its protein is CASSFMTGLALTGANVLTF.